The 14 T cell receptor beta chains reported below all come from one sample, sequenced in a study of blood T cell repertoires in COVID-19. TCRdb's table, derived via immunoSEQ multiplex PCR, lists solely in-frame clones and lacks some. The table lists 200,000 to 300,000 clones, about 88% of them singletons. The sample comprised peripheral blood. These receptors were collected from a woman in her sixties or seventies with COVID-19, enrolled during active disease.

This chain connects TRBV12-5 to TRBJ2-1; 7 nucleotides agree with TRBD1. The V gene end was trimmed by 2 bases and the J gene end by 4 bases; junction bases not matched to a gene: 11. This CDR3 spans 17 amino acids. Germline-derived CDR1 and CDR2 are LGHNT and FRNRAP. The CDR3 reads CASGLQTGLGPYNEQFF. In nucleotides, the CDR3 is TGTGCTAGTGGTTTGCAGACAGGGCTAGGCCCTTACAATGAGCAGTTCTTC. The full variable domain, its missing parts supplied by reference TRBV12-5 and TRBJ2-1, is DARVTQTPRHKVTEMGQEVTMRCQPILGHNTVFWYRQTMMQGLELLAYFRNRAPLDDSGMPKDRFSAEMPDATLATLKIQPSEPRDSAVYFCASGLQTGLGPYNEQFFGPGTRLTVL.

The V gene is TRBV7-9, the J gene TRBJ1-5; 8 bases are a match to TRBD1. The CDR3 has 17 amino acids. V gave up 1 base and J gave up 4 bases; unmatched junction bases: 9. CDR1 and CDR2 from the germline V gene are SEHNR and FQNEAQ (reference sequence). CDR3 loop: CASSLGGDRGGNQPQHF. The CDR3 bases are TGTGCCAGCAGCTTAGGGGGAGACAGGGGAGGTAATCAGCCCCAGCATTTT.

This clone was counted a single time. The chain links TRBV4-2 to TRBJ1-2; no definite D call. Germline CDR1 reads LGHNA; CDR2 reads YNFKEQ. The CDR3 loop spans 12 amino acids. V dropped 2 bases and J dropped 8 bases, with 9 bases sitting between them. CDR3 DNA: TGTGCCAGCAGCCAACCGCCCCGGGGCTACACCTTC. Protein: CASSQPPRGYTF.

CDR3 sequence: CASRVTGGNTGELFF. CDR3 bases: TGTGCCAGTAGGGTGACAGGGGGGAACACCGGGGAGCTGTTTTTT. The genes are TRBV19 and TRBJ2-2; TRBD1 matches at 9 bases. The CDR3 spans 15 residues. The germline CDR1 and CDR2 sequences are LNHDA and SQIVND (reference sequence). J gave up 1 base and V 6 bases, and 3 bases lay outside the gene matches. Combining the CDR3 with reference TRBV19 and TRBJ2-2 gives the whole variable domain DGGITQSPKYLFRKEGQNVTLSCEQNLNHDAMYWYRQDPGQGLRLIYYSQIVNDFQKGDIAEGYSVSREKKESFPLTVTSAQKNPTAFYLCASRVTGGNTGELFFGEGSRLTVL.

The CDR3, as DNA: TGCGCCAGCAGCTTGGGGGGCGGTGGCACCGGGGAGCTGTTTTTT. Protein sequence: CASSLGGGGTGELFF. The chain recombines TRBV5-1 with TRBJ2-2, with D possibly TRBD1 on 5 matching bases. This CDR3 spans 15 amino acids. V lost 0 bases, J lost 4 bases, and 10 bases lay in between. Per the germline V gene, CDR1 is SGHRS and CDR2 is YFSETQ.

V and J are TRBV4-3 and TRBJ2-3; a weak D match, TRBD1 (6 bases). V lost 3 bases and J 5 bases, leaving 15 bases between the germline ends. The CDR3 has 15 amino acids. Germline values: CDR1 LGHNA, CDR2 YSLEER. CDR3 DNA sequence: TGCGCCAGCAGCCAGCAGGGGCTCCCCGGAGATACGCAGTATTTT. Translating gives CASSQQGLPGDTQYF.

This clone appeared once. This chain connects TRBV5-1 to TRBJ2-2, with D maybe TRBD2 (6 bases). CDR1 is SGHRS and CDR2 is YFSETQ in the germline V gene. CDR3 size: 14 residues. The V end was cut by 4 bases, the J end by 7 bases, with 14 bases between. CDR3 in DNA: TGCGCCAGCAGCGGAACGACGGGGGTCGGGGAGCTGTTTTTT. Translating it yields CASSGTTGVGELFF.

V usage is TRBV12-3 or TRBV12-4 and J usage is TRBJ2-5; unclear D gene. Trimming pared 6 bases from V and 5 bases from J, leaving 13 bases between. This CDR3 is 13 amino acids long. CDR3 protein: CASRLGISETQYF. The CDR3 coding sequence is TGTGCCAGCAGACTCGGTATCTCGGAGACCCAGTACTTC.

The gene calls are TRBV3-1 (or the pseudogene TRBV3-2) and TRBJ2-3; D may be TRBD1 (7 bases). V lost 6 bases and J lost 0, with 13 bases in between. The CDR3 runs to 15 residues. The V gene's germline CDR1 is LGHDT and CDR2 YNNKEL (reference sequence). CDR3 protein: CASSYRGGSTDTQYF. The CDR3 nucleotides are TGTGCCAGCAGTTACAGGGGAGGTAGCACAGATACGCAGTATTTT.

J is TRBJ1-2 and V is TRBV5-1; possibly TRBD1 for D (6 bases). This CDR3 is built from 15 residues. V lost 0 bases and J 3 bases, leaving 12 bases between the germline ends. Germline V CDR1 and CDR2: SGHRS, YFSETQ. DNA of the CDR3: TGCGCCAGCAGCTTGGGGACAGATTTTTACTATGGCTACACCTTC. Its protein is CASSLGTDFYYGYTF.

The J gene is TRBJ2-1, the V gene TRBV11-2; D may be TRBD2 (5 bases). Germline CDR1 is SGHAT and CDR2 is FQNNGV. The CDR3 consists of 15 residues. Trimming pared 0 bases from V and 8 bases from J, leaving 14 bases between. CDR3 region: CASSLDGLAQDEQFF. CDR3 bases: TGTGCCAGCAGCTTAGATGGCCTAGCTCAGGATGAGCAGTTCTTC.

The chain joins TRBV13 to TRBJ2-1, with 9 positions matching TRBD2. The V and J ends lost 0 bases and 7 bases, in that order; junction bases with no gene match: 4. This CDR3 has 15 residues. Germline V lookup: CDR1 PRHDT, CDR2 FYEKMQ (reference sequence). The CDR3 DNA reads as TGTGCCAGCAGCTTAGGACTAGCGGGCAATAATGAGCAGTTCTTC. This gives the protein CASSLGLAGNNEQFF.

This chain joins TRBV28 and TRBJ2-7; TRBD2 might be the D (5 bases). CDR3 length equals 17 residues. Trimming removed 6 bases from V and 2 bases from J, with 23 bases in between. The germline gives CDR1 MDHEN, CDR2 SYDVKM. CDR3 sequence (DNA): TGTGCCAGCAGCTTAAGAGGGTGGGCTTCTAGGGCCTACGAGCAGTACTTC. Its translation is CASSLRGWASRAYEQYF.

This chain uses TRBV6-2 or TRBV6-3 with TRBJ1-3; TRBD1 matches at 7 bases. Germline CDR1 reads MNHEY; CDR2 reads SVGEGT. The CDR3 is 16 amino acids. J was trimmed by 4 bases and V by 5 bases; bases with no gene match: 11. CDR3 sequence: CASSPGTAERGNTIYF. In nucleotides, the CDR3 is TGTGCCAGCAGTCCCGGGACAGCCGAGAGAGGAAACACCATATATTTT.